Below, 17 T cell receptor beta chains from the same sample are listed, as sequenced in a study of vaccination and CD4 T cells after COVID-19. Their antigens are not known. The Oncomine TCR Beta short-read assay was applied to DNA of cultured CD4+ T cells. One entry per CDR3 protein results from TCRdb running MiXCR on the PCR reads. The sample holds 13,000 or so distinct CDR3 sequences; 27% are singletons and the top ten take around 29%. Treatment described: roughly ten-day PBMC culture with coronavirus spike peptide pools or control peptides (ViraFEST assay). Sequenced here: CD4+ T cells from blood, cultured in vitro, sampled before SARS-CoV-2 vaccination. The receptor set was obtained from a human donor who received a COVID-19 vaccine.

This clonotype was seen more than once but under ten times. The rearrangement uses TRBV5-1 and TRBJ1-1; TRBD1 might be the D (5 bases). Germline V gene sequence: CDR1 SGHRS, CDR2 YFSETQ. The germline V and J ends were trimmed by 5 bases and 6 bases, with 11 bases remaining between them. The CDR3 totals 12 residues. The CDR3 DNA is TGCGCCAGCAGTCTGACGGGGGCTGAAGCTTTCTTT. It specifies CASSLTGAEAFF.

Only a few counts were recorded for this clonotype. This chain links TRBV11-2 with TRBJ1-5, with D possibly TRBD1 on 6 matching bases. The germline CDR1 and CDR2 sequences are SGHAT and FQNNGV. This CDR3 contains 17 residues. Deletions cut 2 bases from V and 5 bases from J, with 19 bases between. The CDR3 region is CASSLRGGVGVYQPQHF. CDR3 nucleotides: TGTGCCAGCAGCTTAAGGGGGGGGGTCGGGGTCTATCAGCCCCAGCATTTT.

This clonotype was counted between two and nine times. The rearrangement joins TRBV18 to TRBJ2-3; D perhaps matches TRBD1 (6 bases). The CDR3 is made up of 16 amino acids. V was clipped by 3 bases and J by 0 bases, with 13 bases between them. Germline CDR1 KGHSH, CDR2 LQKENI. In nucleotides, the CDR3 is TGTGCCAGCTCACCGTTCTTTAGGGGGAGCACAGATACGCAGTATTTT. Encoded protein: CASSPFFRGSTDTQYF.

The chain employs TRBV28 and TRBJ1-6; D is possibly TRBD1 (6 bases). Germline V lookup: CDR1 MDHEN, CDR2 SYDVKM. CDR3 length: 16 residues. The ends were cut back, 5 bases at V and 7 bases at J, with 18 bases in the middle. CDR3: CASSPGGGANNSPLHF. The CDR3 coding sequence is TGTGCCAGCAGTCCCGGTGGGGGGGCGAACAATTCACCCCTCCACTTT.

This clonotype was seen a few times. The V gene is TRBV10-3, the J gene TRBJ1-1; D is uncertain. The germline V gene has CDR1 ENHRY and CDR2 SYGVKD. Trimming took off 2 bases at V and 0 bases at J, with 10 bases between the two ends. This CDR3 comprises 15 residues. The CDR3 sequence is CAISEGFTVNTEAFF. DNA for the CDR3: TGTGCCATCAGTGAGGGTTTCACCGTGAACACTGAAGCTTTCTTT.

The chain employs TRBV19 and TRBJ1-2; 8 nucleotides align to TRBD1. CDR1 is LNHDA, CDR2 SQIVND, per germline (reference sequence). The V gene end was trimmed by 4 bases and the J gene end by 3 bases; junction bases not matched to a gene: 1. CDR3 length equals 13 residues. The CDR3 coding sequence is TGTGCCAGTAGTAAGGACAGGGACTATGGCTACACCTTC. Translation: CASSKDRDYGYTF.

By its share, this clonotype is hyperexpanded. The CDR3 sequence is CATSDTGGYGYTF. The DNA of the CDR3 is TGTGCCACCAGTGACACAGGGGGCTATGGCTACACCTTC. V gene TRBV24-1 combines with J gene TRBJ1-2; 8 bases are shared with TRBD1. Trimming at V came to 4 bases and at J to 4 bases, leaving 1 base not matched to a gene. The CDR3 totals 13 residues. CDR1 and CDR2 (germline): KGHDR, SFDVKD.

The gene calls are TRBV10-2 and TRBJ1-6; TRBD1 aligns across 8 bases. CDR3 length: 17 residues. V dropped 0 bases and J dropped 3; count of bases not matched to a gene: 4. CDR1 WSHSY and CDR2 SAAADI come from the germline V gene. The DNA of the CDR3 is TGCGCCAGCAGTGAGTCGACAGGGGCGCACTATAATTCACCCCTCCACTTT. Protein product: CASSESTGAHYNSPLHF.

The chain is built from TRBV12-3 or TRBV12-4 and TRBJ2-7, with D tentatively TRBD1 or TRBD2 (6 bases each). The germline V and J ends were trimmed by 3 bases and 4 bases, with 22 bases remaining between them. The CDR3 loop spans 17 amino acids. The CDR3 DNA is TGTGCCAGCAGTTTTCTCCCGAGTGGGGGGCTGGGATACGAGCAGTACTTC. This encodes CASSFLPSGGLGYEQYF.

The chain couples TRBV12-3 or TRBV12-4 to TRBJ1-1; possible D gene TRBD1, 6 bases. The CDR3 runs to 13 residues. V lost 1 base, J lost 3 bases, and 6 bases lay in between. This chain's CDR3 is CASSLDRDTEAFF. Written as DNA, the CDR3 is TGTGCCAGCAGTTTAGACAGGGACACTGAAGCTTTCTTT.

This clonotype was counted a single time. Written as DNA, the CDR3 is TGCGCCAGCAGCGGAAGCACTAGCGGCACAGATACGCAGTATTTT. Its protein is CASSGSTSGTDTQYF. The rearrangement uses TRBV5-1 and TRBJ2-3, with TRBD2 matching 7 bases. This CDR3 contains 15 residues. Losses at the gene ends were 4 bases for V and 1 base for J; bases not matched to a gene: 6. Germline V gene data show CDR1 as SGHRS and CDR2 as YFSETQ.

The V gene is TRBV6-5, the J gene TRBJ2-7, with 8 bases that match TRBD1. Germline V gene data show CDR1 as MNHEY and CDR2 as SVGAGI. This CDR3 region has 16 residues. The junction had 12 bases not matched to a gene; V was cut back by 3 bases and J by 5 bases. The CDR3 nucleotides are TGTGCCAGCAGTTATCCGGGGACAGGTAGTGGGGACGAGCAGTACTTC. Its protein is CASSYPGTGSGDEQYF.

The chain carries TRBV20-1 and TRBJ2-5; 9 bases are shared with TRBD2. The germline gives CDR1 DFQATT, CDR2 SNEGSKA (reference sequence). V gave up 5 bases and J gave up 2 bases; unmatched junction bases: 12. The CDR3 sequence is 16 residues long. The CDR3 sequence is CSALPASGVQQETQYF. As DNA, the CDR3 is TGCAGTGCTTTACCCGCTAGCGGGGTCCAACAAGAGACCCAGTACTTC.

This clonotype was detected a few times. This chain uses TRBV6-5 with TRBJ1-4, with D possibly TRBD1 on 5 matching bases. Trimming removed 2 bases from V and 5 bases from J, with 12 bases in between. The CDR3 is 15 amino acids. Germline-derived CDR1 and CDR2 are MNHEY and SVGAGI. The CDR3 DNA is TGTGCCAGCAGTTACGAGGGGAGGGAAAATGAAAAACTGTTTTTT. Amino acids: CASSYEGRENEKLFF.

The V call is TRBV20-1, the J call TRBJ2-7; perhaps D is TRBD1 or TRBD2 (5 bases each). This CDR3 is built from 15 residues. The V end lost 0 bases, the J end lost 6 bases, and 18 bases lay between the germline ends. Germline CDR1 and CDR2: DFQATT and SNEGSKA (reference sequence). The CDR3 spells CSARDRTRAGGEQYF. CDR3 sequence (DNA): TGCAGTGCTAGAGATAGGACGCGGGCTGGGGGCGAGCAGTACTTC.

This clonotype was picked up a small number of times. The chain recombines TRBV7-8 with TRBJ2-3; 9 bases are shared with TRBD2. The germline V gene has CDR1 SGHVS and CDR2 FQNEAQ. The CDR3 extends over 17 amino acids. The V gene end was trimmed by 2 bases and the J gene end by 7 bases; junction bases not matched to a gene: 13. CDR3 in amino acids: CASSLSLAGRLSNTQYF. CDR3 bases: TGTGCCAGCAGCTTAAGCCTAGCGGGGAGGCTGTCGAATACGCAGTATTTT.

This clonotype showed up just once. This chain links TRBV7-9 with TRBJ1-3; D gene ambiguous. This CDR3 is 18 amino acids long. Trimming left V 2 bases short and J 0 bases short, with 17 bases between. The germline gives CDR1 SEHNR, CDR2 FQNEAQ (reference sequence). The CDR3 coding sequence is TGTGCCAGCAGCTTATTGAATATTAGGCGTTACTCTGGAAACACCATATATTTT. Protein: CASSLLNIRRYSGNTIYF.